This record concerns one T cell receptor beta chain sequence. The specificity of this receptor is unknown. Qualities for individual bases were not recorded, and no much larger clone is one base off. CDR1 SGHTA and CDR2 FQGTGA are derived from the germline V gene. Trimming takes 0 bases off V and 5 bases off J; junction bases not matched to a gene: 6. From its cysteine to its phenylalanine, the CDR3 spans 15 amino acids. The entry retains the CDR3 DNA only, 45 bases that are in frame from base 1. Library preparation was by the immunoSEQ multiplex PCR assay. In its TCRdb copy, this immuneACCESS table keeps in-frame sequences only and misses some clones. Where compared with another copy, unresolved V genes explain less than half of these, and the others have no known cause. Present in this sample are 25,000 to 35,000 clones, 89% of which were seen just once. Under 12% of the sample is in the top ten clones.

The data were taken from a study of T cell changes during pregnancy in multiple sclerosis (dated by TCRdb to the late 2010s). Describing the broader study: Changes in the T cell repertoire over the course of pregnancy were examined in this study in women with multiple sclerosis.

The clonotype comes from a female donor with multiple sclerosis, enrolled in a pregnancy study. The sequenced sample was CD8+ T cells from peripheral blood mononuclear cells, obtained in the second trimester of pregnancy. The sequence is built from TRBV7-3 and TRBJ2-5; 7 central nucleotides agree with TRBD2. The sequence in DNA is TGTGCCAGCAGCTTAACGAGCGGGGCCGGGGAGACCCAGTACTTC. Its translation is CASSLTSGAGETQYF. With all but the CDR3 taken from the reference TRBV7-3 and TRBJ2-5 genes, the full variable domain is: GAGVSQTPSNKVTEKGKYVELRCDPISGHTALYWYRQSLGQGPEFLIYFQGTGAADDSGLPNDRFFAVRPEGSVSTLKIQRTERGDSAVYLCASSLTSGAGETQYFGPGTRLLVL.